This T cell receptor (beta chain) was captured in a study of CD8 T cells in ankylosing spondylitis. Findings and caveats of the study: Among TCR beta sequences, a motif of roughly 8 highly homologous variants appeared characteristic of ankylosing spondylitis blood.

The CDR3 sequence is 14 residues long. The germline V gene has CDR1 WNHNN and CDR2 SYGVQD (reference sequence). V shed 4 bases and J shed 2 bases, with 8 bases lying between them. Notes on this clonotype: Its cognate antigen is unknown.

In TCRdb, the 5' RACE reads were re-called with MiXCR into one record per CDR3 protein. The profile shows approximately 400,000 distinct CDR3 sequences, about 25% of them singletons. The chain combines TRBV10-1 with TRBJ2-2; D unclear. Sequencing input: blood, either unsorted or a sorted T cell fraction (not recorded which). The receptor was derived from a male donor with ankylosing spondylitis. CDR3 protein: CASSVDPNTGELFF. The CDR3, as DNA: TGCGCCAGCAGTGTGGACCCTAACACCGGGGAGCTGTTTTTT.